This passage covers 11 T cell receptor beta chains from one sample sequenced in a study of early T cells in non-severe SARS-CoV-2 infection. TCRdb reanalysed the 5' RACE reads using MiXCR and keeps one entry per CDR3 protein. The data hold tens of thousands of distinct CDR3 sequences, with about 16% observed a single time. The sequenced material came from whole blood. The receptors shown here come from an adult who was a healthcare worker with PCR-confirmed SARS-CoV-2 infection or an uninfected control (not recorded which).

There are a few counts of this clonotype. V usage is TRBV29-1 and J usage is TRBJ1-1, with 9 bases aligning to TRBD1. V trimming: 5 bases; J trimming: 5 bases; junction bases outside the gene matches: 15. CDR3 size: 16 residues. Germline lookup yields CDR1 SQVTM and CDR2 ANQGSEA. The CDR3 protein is CSVTPGTGSVRTEAFF. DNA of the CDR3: TGCAGCGTTACTCCCGGGACAGGGTCGGTTAGAACTGAAGCTTTCTTT. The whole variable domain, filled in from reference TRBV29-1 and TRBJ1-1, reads SAVISQKPSRDICQRGTSLTIQCQVDSQVTMMFWYRQQPGQSLTLIATANQGSEATYESGFVIDKFPISRPNLTFSTLTVSNMSPEDSSIYLCSVTPGTGSVRTEAFFGQGTRLTVV.

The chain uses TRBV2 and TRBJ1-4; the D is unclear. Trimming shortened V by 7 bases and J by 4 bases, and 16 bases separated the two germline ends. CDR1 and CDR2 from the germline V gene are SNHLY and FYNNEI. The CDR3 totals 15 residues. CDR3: CASKVSRGSNEKLFF. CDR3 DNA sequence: TGTGCCAGCAAAGTATCCCGAGGGAGTAATGAAAAACTGTTTTTT.

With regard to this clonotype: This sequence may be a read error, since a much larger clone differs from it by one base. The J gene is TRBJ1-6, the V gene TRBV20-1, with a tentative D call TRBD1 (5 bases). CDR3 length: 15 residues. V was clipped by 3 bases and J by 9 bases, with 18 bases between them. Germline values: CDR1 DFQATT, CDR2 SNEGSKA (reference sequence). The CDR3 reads CSASPPGRGVSPLHF. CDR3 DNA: TGCAGTGCTAGCCCACCGGGACGGGGGGTTTCACCCCTCCACTTT.

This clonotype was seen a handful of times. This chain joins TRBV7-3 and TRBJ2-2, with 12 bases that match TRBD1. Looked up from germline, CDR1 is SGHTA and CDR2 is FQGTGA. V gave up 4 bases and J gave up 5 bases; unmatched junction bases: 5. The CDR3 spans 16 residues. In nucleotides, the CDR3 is TGTGCCAGCAGCTCGGGACAGGGGGCTGAAACCGGGGAGCTGTTTTTT. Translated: CASSSGQGAETGELFF. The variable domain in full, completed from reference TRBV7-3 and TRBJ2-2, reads GAGVSQTPSNKVTEKGKYVELRCDPISGHTALYWYRQSLGQGPEFLIYFQGTGAADDSGLPNDRFFAVRPEGSVSTLKIQRTERGDSAVYLCASSSGQGAETGELFFGEGSRLTVL.

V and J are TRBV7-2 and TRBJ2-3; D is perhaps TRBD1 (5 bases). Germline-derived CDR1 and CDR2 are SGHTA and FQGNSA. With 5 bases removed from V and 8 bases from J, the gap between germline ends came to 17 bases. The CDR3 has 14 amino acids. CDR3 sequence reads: CASSLSPGKSTQYF. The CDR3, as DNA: TGTGCCAGCAGCCTGAGCCCAGGGAAGAGTACGCAGTATTTT.

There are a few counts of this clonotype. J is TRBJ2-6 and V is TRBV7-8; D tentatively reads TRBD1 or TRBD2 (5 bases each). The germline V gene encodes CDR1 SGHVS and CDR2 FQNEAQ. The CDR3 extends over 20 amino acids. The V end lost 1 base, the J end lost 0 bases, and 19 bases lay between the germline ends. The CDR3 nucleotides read TGTGCCAGCAGCTTAGTTCCCCCGGGACGGGATATCTCTGGGGCCAACGTCCTGACTTTC. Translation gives CASSLVPPGRDISGANVLTF.

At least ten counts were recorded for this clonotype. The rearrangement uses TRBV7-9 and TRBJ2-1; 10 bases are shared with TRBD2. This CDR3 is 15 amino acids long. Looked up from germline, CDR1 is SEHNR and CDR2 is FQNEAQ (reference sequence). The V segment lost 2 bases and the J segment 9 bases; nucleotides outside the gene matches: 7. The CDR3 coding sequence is TGTGCCAGCAGCTTACTAATAGCGGGAGGTATTGAGCAGTTCTTC. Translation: CASSLLIAGGIEQFF.

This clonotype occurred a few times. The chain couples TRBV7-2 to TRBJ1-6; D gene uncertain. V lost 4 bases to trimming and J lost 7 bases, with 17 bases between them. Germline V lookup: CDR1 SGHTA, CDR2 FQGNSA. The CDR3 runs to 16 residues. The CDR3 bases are TGTGCCAGCAGCTCCTCCCTTTGGGGTCGGAATTCACCCCTCCACTTT. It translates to CASSSSLWGRNSPLHF.

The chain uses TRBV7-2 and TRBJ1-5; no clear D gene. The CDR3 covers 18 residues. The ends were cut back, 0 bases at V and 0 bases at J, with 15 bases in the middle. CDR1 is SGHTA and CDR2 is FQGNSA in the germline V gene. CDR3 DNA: TGTGCCAGCAGCTTAGCTGTCTGGGCAACCGATAGCAATCAGCCCCAGCATTTT. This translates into CASSLAVWATDSNQPQHF. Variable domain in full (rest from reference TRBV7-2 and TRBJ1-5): GAGVSQSPSNKVTEKGKDVELRCDPISGHTALYWYRQSLGQGLEFLIYFQGNSAPDKSGLPSDRFSAERTGGSVSTLTIQRTQQEDSAVYLCASSLAVWATDSNQPQHFGDGTRLSIL.

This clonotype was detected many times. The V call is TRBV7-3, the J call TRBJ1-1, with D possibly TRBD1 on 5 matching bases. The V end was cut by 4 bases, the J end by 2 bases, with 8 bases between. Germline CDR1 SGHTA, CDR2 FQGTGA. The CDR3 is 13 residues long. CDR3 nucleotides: TGTGCCAGCAGCTATGACAGAAACACTGAAGCTTTCTTT. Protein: CASSYDRNTEAFF.

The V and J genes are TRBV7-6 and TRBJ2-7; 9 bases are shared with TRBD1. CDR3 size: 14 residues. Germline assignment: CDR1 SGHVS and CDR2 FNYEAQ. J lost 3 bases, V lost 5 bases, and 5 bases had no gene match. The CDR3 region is CASSPGQGGYEQYF. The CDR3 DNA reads TGTGCCAGCAGCCCGGGACAGGGCGGCTACGAGCAGTACTTC.